The 32 T cell receptor beta chains below were found in one sample sequenced in a study of shared clonotypes between healthy human individuals. TCRdb's copy holds only in-frame clones and misses some; the assay was immunoSEQ multiplex PCR. Of under 2,500,000 clones in the sample, 90% to 96% are singletons; the top ten hold 0.13%. Sequencing was performed on naive CD4+ T cells sorted from blood. Subset indicated: CD45RA+ positively selected. The receptors derive from a man between 18 and 29 years old in good health.

The rearrangement links TRBV6-6 to TRBJ1-2, with 8 positions matching TRBD1. The V gene's germline CDR1 is MNHNY and CDR2 SVGAGI (reference sequence). With 6 bases clipped from V and 4 bases from J, the junction kept 7 bases outside the gene matches. The CDR3 totals 14 residues. The CDR3 DNA follows: TGTGCCAGCAGCTCGACAGGGGCAGCCTATGGCTACACCTTC. This translates into CASSSTGAAYGYTF.

This chain joins TRBV10-3 and TRBJ1-1, with D uncertain. The CDR3 contains 12 residues. Trimming took off 5 bases at V and 3 bases at J, with 7 bases between the two ends. CDR1 is ENHRY and CDR2 is SYGVKD in the germline V gene. The CDR3 coding sequence is TGTGCCATCAGTCACGGATACACTGAAGCTTTCTTT. This codes for CAISHGYTEAFF.

This chain uses TRBV18 with TRBJ2-4, with TRBD1 as a possible D gene (6 bases). The germline V and J ends were trimmed by 6 bases and 0 bases, with 12 bases remaining between them. In germline, CDR1 is KGHSH, CDR2 LQKENI. This CDR3 has 15 amino acids. The CDR3 DNA sequence: TGTGCCAGCTCCCCGGACAGCCCAGCCAAAAACATTCAGTACTTC. Protein: CASSPDSPAKNIQYF.

This sequence joins TRBV2 and TRBJ1-1; D is ambiguous. The ends were cut back, 11 bases at V and 1 base at J, with 11 bases in the middle. Germline V gives CDR1 SNHLY, CDR2 FYNNEI. CDR3 length: 12 amino acids. The CDR3, as DNA: TGTGCCGTGACCGGGAGGAACACTGAAGCTTTCTTT. It is translated as CAVTGRNTEAFF.

The V gene is TRBV10-2, the J gene TRBJ1-2; D is possibly TRBD1 (5 bases). This CDR3 region has 13 residues. Germline-derived CDR1 and CDR2 are WSHSY and SAAADI. V lost 0 bases and J lost 12, with 14 bases in between. The CDR3 spells CASSESPGNEDTF. The CDR3 nucleotides are TGCGCCAGCAGTGAGTCCCCAGGGAACGAGGACACCTTC.

The chain recombines TRBV23-1 with TRBJ1-2; 8 bases align to TRBD1. TRBV23-1 is treated as an ORF (open reading frame) with a function not yet certain. The ends lost 4 bases at V and 2 bases at J; junction bases unmatched: 6. The CDR3 runs 15 residues. The CDR3 region has the DNA TGCGCCAGCAGTCTGGGGACAGGAAAAAACTATGGCTACACCTTC. This translates into CASSLGTGKNYGYTF.

This clone was detected once. The chain links TRBV5-1 to TRBJ2-7, with D hard to call. Per the germline V gene, CDR1 is SGHRS and CDR2 is YFSETQ. Trimming stripped 2 bases from V and 6 bases from J, with 12 bases between. This CDR3 comprises 13 residues. The CDR3 here is CASSFRVAVEQYF. The CDR3 bases are TGCGCCAGCAGCTTTAGAGTGGCGGTCGAGCAGTACTTC. The full variable domain, rest sourced from reference TRBV5-1 and TRBJ2-7, is KAGVTQTPRYLIKTRGQQVTLSCSPISGHRSVSWYQQTPGQGLQFLFEYFSETQRNKGNFPGRFSGRQFSNSRSEMNVSTLELGDSALYLCASSFRVAVEQYFGPGTRLTVT.

With regard to this clone: Other nucleotide sequences in the sample specify the same CDR3. This chain links TRBV19 with TRBJ1-4; a possible D gene is TRBD1 (6 bases). The ends were cut back, 5 bases at V and 0 bases at J, with 7 bases in the middle. CDR3 size: 14 residues. Per germline, CDR1 LNHDA and CDR2 SQIVND (reference sequence). Written as DNA, the CDR3 is TGTGCCAGTAGTTGGACAGCAACTAATGAAAAACTGTTTTTT. Protein sequence: CASSWTATNEKLFF.

The V call is TRBV5-1, the J call TRBJ1-3, with D uncertain. The CDR3 has 16 residues. Trimming removed 0 bases at V and 3 bases at J, with 13 bases between. Germline V gives CDR1 SGHRS, CDR2 YFSETQ. The CDR3 spells CASSLVGMRFGNTIYF. CDR3 coding DNA: TGCGCCAGCAGCTTGGTAGGCATGAGGTTTGGAAACACCATATATTTT.

This chain uses TRBV7-9 with TRBJ2-1; TRBD2 agrees at 8 bases. V dropped 2 bases and J dropped 6; count of bases not matched to a gene: 3. CDR3 length: 14 amino acids. Germline lookup yields CDR1 SEHNR and CDR2 FQNEAQ (reference sequence). The CDR3: CASSLNGGANEQFF. Here the CDR3 DNA reads TGTGCCAGCAGCTTAAACGGGGGGGCCAATGAGCAGTTCTTC.

The chain uses TRBV10-1 and TRBJ1-1; 7 nucleotides line up with TRBD1. Trimming removed 3 bases from V and 6 bases from J; junction bases left unmatched: 7. This CDR3 spans 14 amino acids. Germline assignment: CDR1 WNHNN and CDR2 SYGVQD (reference sequence). The CDR3 region is CASSEHTGVAEAFF. The DNA of the CDR3 is TGCGCCAGCAGTGAACATACAGGGGTAGCTGAAGCTTTCTTT.

The chain recombines TRBV18 with TRBJ2-7; D is possibly TRBD1 (6 bases). Germline V lookup: CDR1 KGHSH, CDR2 LQKENI. V dropped 1 base and J dropped 7 bases, with 17 bases sitting between them. This CDR3 is 15 amino acids long. CDR3 DNA sequence: TGTGCCAGCTCACCACAAGGGGGAACCCTACGGGAGCAGTACTTC. Residues: CASSPQGGTLREQYF.

V gene TRBV30 combines with J gene TRBJ1-5; D gene uncertain. V lost 2 bases to trimming and J lost 3 bases, with 8 bases between them. Germline V lookup: CDR1 GTSNPN, CDR2 SVGIG (reference sequence). There are 13 residues in the CDR3. The CDR3 bases are TGTGCCTGGAGTCCGCTGGTCAATCAGCCCCAGCATTTT. As protein: CAWSPLVNQPQHF.

This chain joins TRBV25-1 and TRBJ2-5; 7 nucleotides match TRBD2. The germline gives CDR1 MGHDK, CDR2 SYGVNS. J was trimmed by 5 bases and V by 3 bases; bases with no gene match: 9. CDR3 length equals 15 residues. CDR3 coding DNA: TGTGCCAGCAGTGAGGGAGGGCGGGTCAGTGAGACCCAGTACTTC. This codes for CASSEGGRVSETQYF.

This clone was seen once. The CDR3 region has the DNA TGTGCCAGCAACTCGGGACAGCGAGAGACCCAGTACTTC. Translation gives CASNSGQRETQYF. The chain links TRBV5-4 to TRBJ2-5, with 7 bases aligning to TRBD1. Germline CDR1 is SGHNT and CDR2 is YYREEE (reference sequence). The trim removed 6 bases at V and 4 bases at J, leaving 6 bases unmatched. The CDR3 is made up of 13 amino acids.

V gene TRBV7-8 combines with J gene TRBJ1-5; D perhaps matches TRBD1 (5 bases). The CDR3 sequence is 16 residues long. Germline CDR1 SGHVS, CDR2 FQNEAQ. V was cut by 2 bases and J by 2 bases, with 13 bases left in between. CDR3 amino acids: CASSLRRGGGNQPQHF. The CDR3 bases are TGTGCCAGCAGCTTAAGAAGGGGAGGAGGCAATCAGCCCCAGCATTTT.

V is TRBV6-5 and J is TRBJ1-2; D is perhaps TRBD1 (5 bases). Trimming removed 2 bases at V and 6 bases at J, with 10 bases between. Germline lookup yields CDR1 MNHEY and CDR2 SVGAGI. The CDR3 consists of 13 residues. The CDR3 spells CASSYEGLNGYTF. In DNA, the CDR3 is TGTGCCAGCAGTTACGAGGGACTTAATGGCTACACCTTC.

The V gene is TRBV2, the J gene TRBJ2-5; 10 positions match TRBD1. CDR1 is SNHLY, CDR2 FYNNEI, per germline. Germline trimming cut 3 bases from V and 2 bases from J; bases unmatched to any gene: 3. The CDR3 covers 15 residues. CDR3 in amino acids: CASSEEDRGQETQYF. The DNA of the CDR3 is TGTGCCAGCAGTGAGGAGGACAGGGGGCAAGAGACCCAGTACTTC.

The chain has TRBV6-1 and TRBJ1-6, with 7 bases fitting TRBD1. V lost 10 bases and J lost 4; bases outside the gene matches: 4. There are 13 residues in the CDR3. Per the germline V gene, CDR1 is MNHNS and CDR2 is SASEGT. CDR3 coding DNA: TGTGCCACCTCACAGGGGTATAATTCACCCCTCCACTTT. Translated, it gives CATSQGYNSPLHF.

This rearrangement joins TRBV10-3 to TRBJ2-7; 7 bases map to TRBD1. V lost 10 bases and J lost 0; bases outside the gene matches: 9. Germline V gene data show CDR1 as ENHRY and CDR2 as SYGVKD. The CDR3 is 14 residues long. The CDR3 nucleotides are TGTGCCACATCATCCGGGACAGACTCCTACGAGCAGTACTTC. It yields the protein CATSSGTDSYEQYF.

This clone was counted once. This chain links TRBV10-3 with TRBJ1-1, with 8 bases aligning to TRBD1. J was trimmed by 0 bases and V by 4 bases; bases with no gene match: 4. Germline V gives CDR1 ENHRY, CDR2 SYGVKD. The CDR3 length is 15 residues. This chain's CDR3 is CAISGTGGMNTEAFF. The CDR3 nucleotides are TGTGCCATCAGTGGTACAGGGGGGATGAACACTGAAGCTTTCTTT.

Remarks on this clone: The sample contains more than one DNA sequence encoding this CDR3. The V gene is TRBV11-2, the J gene TRBJ2-7; D gene uncertain. V lost 4 bases to trimming and J lost 4 bases, with 5 bases between them. The CDR3 extends over 11 amino acids. The germline gives CDR1 SGHAT, CDR2 FQNNGV. CDR3 nucleotides: TGTGCCAGCAGCTCACGTTACGAGCAGTACTTC. This encodes CASSSRYEQYF.

The CDR3 here is CASSFGGKGQETQYF. In DNA, the CDR3 is TGTGCCAGCAGTTTCGGCGGCAAGGGGCAAGAGACCCAGTACTTC. The chain has TRBV2 and TRBJ2-5; D is possibly TRBD1 (5 bases). The CDR3 contains 15 residues. Deletions cut 5 bases from V and 2 bases from J, with 15 bases between. CDR1 and CDR2 (germline): SNHLY, FYNNEI.

The chain couples TRBV9 to TRBJ2-3, with 9 bases matching TRBD2. Germline CDR1 is SGDLS and CDR2 is YYNGEE. With V trimmed by 0 bases and J by 3 bases, 5 bases remained unmatched. The length of the CDR3 is 16 residues. CDR3 sequence: CASSVGVAGETDTQYF. The CDR3 region has the DNA TGTGCCAGCAGCGTAGGGGTAGCGGGAGAGACAGATACGCAGTATTTT.

The CDR3 spells CASTYPGANTEAFF. The DNA of the CDR3 is TGTGCCAGTACTTATCCCGGAGCGAACACTGAAGCTTTCTTT. The genes are TRBV19 and TRBJ1-1; unclear D gene. CDR3 length equals 14 residues. Germline V gene lookup returns CDR1 LNHDA and CDR2 SQIVND (reference sequence). V was shortened by 7 bases and J by 1 base, with 13 bases between the two germline ends.

The chain uses TRBV5-1 and TRBJ1-4, with D possibly matching TRBD1 (5 bases). Trimming shortened V by 6 bases and J by 1 base, and 13 bases separated the two germline ends. The CDR3 totals 15 residues. CDR1 and CDR2 (germline): SGHRS, YFSETQ. For the CDR3, the DNA is TGCGCCAGCAAGACAGATCCCGGAACTAATGAAAAACTGTTTTTT. Translating gives CASKTDPGTNEKLFF.

This clone appeared a few times. This chain uses TRBV6-5 with TRBJ1-6; D uncertain. The CDR3 contains 15 residues. Germline V gene data show CDR1 as MNHEY and CDR2 as SVGAGI. V dropped 2 bases and J dropped 9 bases, with 14 bases sitting between them. CDR3 residues: CASSYGEGSGSPLHF. The CDR3 DNA follows: TGTGCCAGCAGTTACGGTGAGGGATCTGGTTCACCCCTCCACTTT.

This chain joins TRBV28 and TRBJ2-4; D is undetermined. The length of the CDR3 is 15 residues. Trimming removed 6 bases from V and 6 bases from J, with 18 bases in between. Germline loops: CDR1 MDHEN, CDR2 SYDVKM. The CDR3 region has the DNA TGTGCCAGCAGCCTCGCTCTGGGCACGGGAAACATTCAGTACTTC. As protein: CASSLALGTGNIQYF.

This sequence joins TRBV4-1 and TRBJ2-5, with 11 bases fitting TRBD1. The CDR3 has 17 amino acids. V shed 1 base, J shed 5 bases, and the junction held 9 bases outside the gene matches. CDR1 is MGHRA, CDR2 YSYEKL, per germline. CDR3: CASSQARGQGAGETQYF. CDR3 sequence (DNA): TGCGCCAGCAGCCAAGCCAGAGGACAGGGGGCAGGGGAGACCCAGTACTTC.

The chain has TRBV6-5 and TRBJ1-1; no firm D call. This CDR3 has 14 amino acids. The V end was cut by 0 bases, the J end by 11 bases, with 16 bases between. Germline V gene data show CDR1 as MNHEY and CDR2 as SVGAGI. The CDR3 spells CASSYSRWGAGAFF. The DNA of the CDR3 is TGTGCCAGCAGTTACTCTAGGTGGGGTGCGGGTGCTTTCTTT.

CDR3 DNA: TGCGCCAGCAGCCAGCCAGGGGGCCGAGGGGATCAGCCCCAGCATTTT. As protein: CASSQPGGRGDQPQHF. This chain uses TRBV4-1 with TRBJ1-5, with TRBD1 matching 8 bases. The CDR3 is 16 residues long. CDR1 is MGHRA and CDR2 is YSYEKL in the germline V gene. V trimming: 3 bases; J trimming: 5 bases; junction bases outside the gene matches: 9.

This chain links TRBV15 with TRBJ2-7; 9 bases agree with TRBD1. The CDR3 contains 21 residues. The germline V gene has CDR1 LNHNV and CDR2 YYDKDF (reference sequence). With 0 bases clipped from V and 3 bases from J, the junction kept 21 bases outside the gene matches. This CDR3 reads CATSRDYVGQGKYPVNYEQYF. The CDR3 DNA follows: TGTGCCACCAGCAGAGATTATGTCGGACAGGGGAAGTACCCTGTGAACTACGAGCAGTACTTC.